This TCR beta chain was recovered during a study of cytomegalovirus exposure and HLA in healthy donors. About the study: Unique TCRs from HLA-typed donors, roughly 89 million of them, were held in an early data release.

The CDR3 has 14 amino acids. V was shortened by 5 bases and J by 0 bases, with 8 bases between the two germline ends. Per the germline V gene, CDR1 is MNHEY and CDR2 is SVGAGI. The primer mix had 60 Vbeta and 13 Jbeta primers. The protocol was immunoSEQ multiplex PCR, while the TCRdb copy is restricted to in-frame clones and leaves out a portion. The data contain roughly 130,000 clones, around 72% of them singletons. The clonotype originates from a woman in her thirties or forties in good health and CMV-seronegative. Sequenced input: PBMCs. The rearrangement uses TRBV6-5 and TRBJ1-5; weak D call: TRBD1 (5 bases). CDR3 residues: CASSGRDSNQPQHF. DNA of the CDR3: TGTGCCAGCAGTGGCAGGGATAGCAATCAGCCCCAGCATTTT.